This T cell receptor (beta chain) was observed in a study of metastatic and nonmetastatic thyroid tumors (dated by TCRdb to the early 2020s). Some background on the complete study: Repertoires from peripheral blood and from tumor or nodule tissue samples of malignant and benign thyroid patients were compared. Study-wide findings and limitations: In both blood and tumor samples, TCR beta diversity was reported to be significantly higher in malignant tumors than in benign nodules.

No treatment had been received by any patient before thyroid surgery. Using T-cell receptor beta sequencing, the researchers looked back retrospectively at clinical samples from patients, gathered between about 2012 and 2018. The receptor library was made with PCR. For sequencing, an Illumina HiSeq 4000 was employed. High-throughput sequencing was used to profile the CDR3 region of the TCR beta-chain in every patient. As for how the authors treated the data: The researchers built a classifier to tell apart papillary thyroid cancer patients with distant metastasis, based on CDR3 differences among clinicopathological groups. The Shannon index was used to measure repertoire diversity, and the Morisita-Horn index was used to measure how similar tumor and blood repertoires were. In TCRdb, the public reads were trimmed at Q25 with fastp and aligned with MiXCR, with productive beta chains retained. Here the V and J calls rest on TCRdb's processing, not on the authors' analysis. The sample profile shows 4,500 to 6,500 clones; roughly 19% of them were found once. The ten largest clonotypes hold over 5% of the sample.

Notes on this clone: The antigen it binds to is not known. The junction departs from the called germline gene at one end, perhaps through a read error.

The sample was adjacent normal tissue. The receptor was derived from a female donor with papillary thyroid cancer or a benign thyroid nodule (not recorded which). Some clones in this sample may be carry-over from other donors' samples.

Read as DNA, the sequence is TGTGCCAGCAGCCAGATATATGGGGACGGCAAGGAGACACAGTACTTC. This is translated as CASSQIYGDGKETQYF. The chain is made from TRBV11-2 and TRBJ2-5, with a tentative D call of TRBD1 or TRBD2, each matching 5 bases. The CDR3 numbers 16 residues from cysteine through phenylalanine. Only CDR3 DNA remains: 48 bases, in frame from the first base. CDR1 and CDR2, looked up from the germline V gene, are SGHAT and FQNNGV.